In its sample, the clone carrying this TCR beta chain was seen many times. In the authors' workflow: Reference gene primer amplification gave estimated nucleated cell counts. The method was immunoSEQ multiplex PCR; TCRdb's version includes in-frame clones alone and lacks a portion of them. For V, J and clone size, that table is used; D and trimming come from the DNA. The sample has fewer than 300,000 clones, about 80% seen once; the top ten hold over 9%. The length of the CDR3 is 16 residues. CDR1 and CDR2 (germline): LGHDT, YNNKEL (reference sequence). V lost 7 bases, J lost 0 bases, and 8 bases stayed unmatched. This sample stems from a study of blood T cell repertoires in COVID-19. The overall study: Samples of COVID-19 (acute and convalescent) were obtained from the United States, Italy and Spain.

The clonotype originates from a woman aged 45-65 years who had recovered from COVID-19. Specimen: peripheral blood. The chain combines TRBV3-1 (or the pseudogene TRBV3-2) with TRBJ2-1; the match to TRBD2 covers 8 bases. The CDR3 region is CASKPSGLTSYNEQFF. CDR3 DNA: TGTGCCAGCAAGCCTAGCGGGCTTACCTCCTACAATGAGCAGTTCTTC.